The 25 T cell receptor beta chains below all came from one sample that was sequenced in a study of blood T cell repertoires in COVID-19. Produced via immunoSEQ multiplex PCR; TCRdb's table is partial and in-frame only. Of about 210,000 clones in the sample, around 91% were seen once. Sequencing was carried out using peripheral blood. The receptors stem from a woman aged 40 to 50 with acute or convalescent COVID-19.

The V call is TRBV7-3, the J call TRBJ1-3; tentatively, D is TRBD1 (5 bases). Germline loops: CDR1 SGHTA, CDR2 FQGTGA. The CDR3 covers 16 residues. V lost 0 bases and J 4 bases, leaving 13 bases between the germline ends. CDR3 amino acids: CASSLTGAGPGNTIYF. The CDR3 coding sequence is TGTGCCAGCAGCTTAACCGGAGCAGGGCCAGGAAACACCATATATTTT.

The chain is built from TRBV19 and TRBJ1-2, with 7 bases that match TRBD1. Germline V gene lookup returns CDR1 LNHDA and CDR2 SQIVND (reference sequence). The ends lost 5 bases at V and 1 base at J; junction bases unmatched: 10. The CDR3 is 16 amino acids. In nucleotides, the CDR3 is TGTGCCAGTAGTCGGACAGGCAATCCGCTTAACTATGGCTACACCTTC. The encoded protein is CASSRTGNPLNYGYTF.

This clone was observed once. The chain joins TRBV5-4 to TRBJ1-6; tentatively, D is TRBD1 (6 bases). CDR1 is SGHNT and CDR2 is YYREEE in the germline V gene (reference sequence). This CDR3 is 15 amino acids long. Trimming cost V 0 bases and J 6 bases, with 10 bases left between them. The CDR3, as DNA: TGTGCCAGCAGCTTGGAACGACAGGTTAATTCACCCCTCCACTTT. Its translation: CASSLERQVNSPLHF. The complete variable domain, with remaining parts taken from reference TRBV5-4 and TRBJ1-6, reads ETGVTQSPTHLIKTRGQQVTLRCSSQSGHNTVSWYQQALGQGPQFIFQYYREEENGRGNFPPRFSGLQFPNYSSELNVNALELDDSALYLCASSLERQVNSPLHFGNGTRLTVT.

The DNA for the CDR3 is TGTGCCAGCAGTCTAGCGGGGGGACCATACAATGAGCAGTTCTTC. This encodes CASSLAGGPYNEQFF. The rearrangement joins TRBV27 to TRBJ2-1; TRBD2 aligns across 11 bases. Germline V gene lookup returns CDR1 MNHEY and CDR2 SMNVEV (reference sequence). This CDR3 spans 15 amino acids. V was clipped by 5 bases and J by 4 bases; unmatched bases: 4.

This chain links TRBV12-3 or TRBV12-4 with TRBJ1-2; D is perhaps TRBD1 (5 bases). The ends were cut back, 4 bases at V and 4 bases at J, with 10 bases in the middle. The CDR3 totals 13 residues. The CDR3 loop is CASSSDRAYGYTF. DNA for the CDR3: TGTGCCAGCAGTTCCGACAGAGCCTATGGCTACACCTTC.

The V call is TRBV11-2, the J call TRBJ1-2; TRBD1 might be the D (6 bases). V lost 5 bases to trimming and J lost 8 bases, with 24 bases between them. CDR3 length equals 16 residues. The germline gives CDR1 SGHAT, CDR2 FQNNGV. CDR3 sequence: CASSPTSGQPTQGYTF. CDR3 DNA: TGTGCCAGCAGCCCCACCTCAGGACAGCCAACCCAAGGCTACACCTTC.

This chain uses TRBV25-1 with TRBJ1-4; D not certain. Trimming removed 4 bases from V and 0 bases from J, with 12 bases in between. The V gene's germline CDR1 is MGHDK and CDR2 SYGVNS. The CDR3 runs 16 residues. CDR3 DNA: TGTGCCAGCAGTGGCGTAAGACTCGCAACTAATGAAAAACTGTTTTTT. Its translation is CASSGVRLATNEKLFF. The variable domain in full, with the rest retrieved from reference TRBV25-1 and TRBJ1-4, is EADIYQTPRYLVIGTGKKITLECSQTMGHDKMYWYQQDPGMELHLIHYSYGVNSTEKGDLSSESTVSRIRTEHFPLTLESARPSHTSQYLCASSGVRLATNEKLFFGSGTQLSVL.

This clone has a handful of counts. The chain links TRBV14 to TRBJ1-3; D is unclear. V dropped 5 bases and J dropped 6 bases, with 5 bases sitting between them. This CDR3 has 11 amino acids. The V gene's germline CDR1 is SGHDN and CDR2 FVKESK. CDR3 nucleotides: TGTGCCAGCAGCTATTCAAACACCATATATTTT. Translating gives CASSYSNTIYF.

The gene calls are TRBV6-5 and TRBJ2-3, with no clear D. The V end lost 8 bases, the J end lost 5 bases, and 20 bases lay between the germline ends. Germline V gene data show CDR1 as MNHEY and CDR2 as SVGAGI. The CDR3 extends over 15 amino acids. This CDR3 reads CASALKQTFGDTQYF. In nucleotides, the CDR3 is TGTGCCAGCGCGCTAAAACAGACCTTCGGAGATACGCAGTATTTT.

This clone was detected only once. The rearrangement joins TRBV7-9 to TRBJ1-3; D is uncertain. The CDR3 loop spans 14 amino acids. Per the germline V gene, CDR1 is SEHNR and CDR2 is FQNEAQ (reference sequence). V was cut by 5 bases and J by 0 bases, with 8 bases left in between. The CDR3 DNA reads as TGTGCCAGCAGCCCGGTCGTCTCTGGAAACACCATATATTTT. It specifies CASSPVVSGNTIYF.

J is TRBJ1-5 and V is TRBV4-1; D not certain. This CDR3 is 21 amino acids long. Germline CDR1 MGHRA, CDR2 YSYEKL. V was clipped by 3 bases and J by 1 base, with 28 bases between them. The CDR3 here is CASSHALPRSSRQKSNQPQHF. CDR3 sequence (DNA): TGCGCCAGCAGCCACGCTCTTCCGAGGAGTTCCCGGCAAAAGAGCAATCAGCCCCAGCATTTT.

In DNA, the CDR3 is TGTGCCAGCAGCGGGTGGACTAGCGGCACAGATACGCAGTATTTT. Residues: CASSGWTSGTDTQYF. This rearrangement joins TRBV6-5 to TRBJ2-3; 9 nucleotides align to TRBD2. From germline, CDR1 is MNHEY and CDR2 SVGAGI. The ends lost 6 bases at V and 1 base at J; junction bases unmatched: 5. The CDR3 is 15 amino acids.

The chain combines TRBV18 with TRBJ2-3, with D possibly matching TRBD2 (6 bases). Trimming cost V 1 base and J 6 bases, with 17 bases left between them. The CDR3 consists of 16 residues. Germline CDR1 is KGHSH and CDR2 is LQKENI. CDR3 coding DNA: TGTGCCAGCTCACCACAGCGGCGCGGGGCCCGGGATACGCAGTATTTT. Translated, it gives CASSPQRRGARDTQYF.

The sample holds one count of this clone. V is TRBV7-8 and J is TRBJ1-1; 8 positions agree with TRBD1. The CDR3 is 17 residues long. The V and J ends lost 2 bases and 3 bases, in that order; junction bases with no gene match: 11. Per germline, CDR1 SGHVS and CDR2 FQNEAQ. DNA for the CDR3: TGTGCCAGCAGCTTATTCAACTCACAGGGGGAGGACACTGAAGCTTTCTTT. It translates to CASSLFNSQGEDTEAFF.

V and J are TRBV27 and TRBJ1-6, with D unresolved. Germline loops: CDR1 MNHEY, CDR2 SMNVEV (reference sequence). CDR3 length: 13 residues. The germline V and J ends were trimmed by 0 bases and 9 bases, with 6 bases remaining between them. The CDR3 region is CASSLSSFSPLHF. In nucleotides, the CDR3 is TGTGCCAGCAGTTTATCTTCCTTTTCACCCCTCCACTTT.

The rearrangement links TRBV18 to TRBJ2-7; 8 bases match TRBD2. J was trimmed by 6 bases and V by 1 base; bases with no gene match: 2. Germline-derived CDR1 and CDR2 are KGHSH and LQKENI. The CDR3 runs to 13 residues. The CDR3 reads CASSPHAGGEQYV. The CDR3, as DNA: TGTGCCAGCTCACCACATGCGGGGGGCGAGCAGTACGTC.

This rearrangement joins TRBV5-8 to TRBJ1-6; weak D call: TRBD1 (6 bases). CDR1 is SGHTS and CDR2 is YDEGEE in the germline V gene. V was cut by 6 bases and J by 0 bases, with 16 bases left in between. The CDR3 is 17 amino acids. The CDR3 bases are TGTGCCAGCAACACTGGGGGCTCGAGCTCCTATAATTCACCCCTCCACTTT. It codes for CASNTGGSSSYNSPLHF.

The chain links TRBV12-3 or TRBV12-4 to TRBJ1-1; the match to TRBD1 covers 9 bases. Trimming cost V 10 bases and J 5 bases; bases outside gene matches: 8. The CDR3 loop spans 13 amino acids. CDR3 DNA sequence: TGTGCCACCCTACAGGGGGCAAGTACTGAAGCTTTCTTT. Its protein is CATLQGASTEAFF.

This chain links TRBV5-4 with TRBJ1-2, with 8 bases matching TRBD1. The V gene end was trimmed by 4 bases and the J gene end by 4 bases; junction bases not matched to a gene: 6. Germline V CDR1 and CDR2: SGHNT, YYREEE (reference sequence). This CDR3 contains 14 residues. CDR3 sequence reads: CASSTGTGSYGYTF. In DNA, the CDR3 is TGTGCCAGCAGCACTGGGACAGGTTCCTATGGCTACACCTTC.

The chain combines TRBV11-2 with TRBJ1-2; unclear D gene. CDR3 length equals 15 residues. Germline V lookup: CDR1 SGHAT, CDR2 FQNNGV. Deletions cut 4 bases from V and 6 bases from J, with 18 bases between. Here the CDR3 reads CASSYLSGGPHGYTF. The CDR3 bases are TGTGCCAGCAGCTATCTAAGTGGAGGGCCTCATGGCTACACCTTC. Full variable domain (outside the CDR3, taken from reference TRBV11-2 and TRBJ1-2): EAGVAQSPRYKIIEKRQSVAFWCNPISGHATLYWYQQILGQGPKLLIQFQNNGVVDDSQLPKDRFSAERLKGVDSTLKIQPAKLEDSAVYLCASSYLSGGPHGYTFGSGTRLTVV.

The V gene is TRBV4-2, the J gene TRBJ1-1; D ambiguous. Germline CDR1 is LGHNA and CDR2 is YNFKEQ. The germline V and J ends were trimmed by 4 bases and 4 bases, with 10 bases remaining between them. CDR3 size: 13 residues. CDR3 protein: CASSRESGTEAFF. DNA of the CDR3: TGTGCCAGCAGCCGCGAATCGGGCACTGAAGCTTTCTTT.

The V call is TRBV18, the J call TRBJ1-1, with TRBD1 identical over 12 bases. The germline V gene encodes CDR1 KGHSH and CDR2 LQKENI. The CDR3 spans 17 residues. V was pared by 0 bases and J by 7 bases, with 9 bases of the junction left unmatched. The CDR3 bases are TGTGCCAGCTCACCACCAACCGGGACAGGGGGCGGACTTGAAGCTTTCTTT. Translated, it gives CASSPPTGTGGGLEAFF.

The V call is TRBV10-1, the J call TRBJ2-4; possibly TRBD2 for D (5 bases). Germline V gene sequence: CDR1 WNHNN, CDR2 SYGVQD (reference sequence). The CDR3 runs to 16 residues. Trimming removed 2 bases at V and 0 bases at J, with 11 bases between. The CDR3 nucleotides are TGCGCCAGCAGTGAGGACATCCGGGGAGCCAAAAACATTCAGTACTTC. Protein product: CASSEDIRGAKNIQYF.

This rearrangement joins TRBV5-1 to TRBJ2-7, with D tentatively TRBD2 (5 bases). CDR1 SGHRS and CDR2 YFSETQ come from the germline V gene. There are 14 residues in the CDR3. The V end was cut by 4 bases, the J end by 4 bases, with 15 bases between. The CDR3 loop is CASSPDLAAYEQYV. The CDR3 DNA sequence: TGCGCCAGCAGCCCGGACTTAGCAGCTTACGAGCAGTACGTC.

CDR3 amino acids: CASTTHPTPSGGYTF. In DNA, the CDR3 is TGTGCCAGCACTACACATCCCACCCCCTCGGGTGGCTACACCTTC. This rearrangement joins TRBV6-5 to TRBJ1-2, with D unclear. Germline values: CDR1 MNHEY, CDR2 SVGAGI. V shed 7 bases and J shed 7 bases, with 22 bases lying between them. The CDR3 is 15 residues long.